Below, 24 T cell receptor beta chains from the same sample are listed, as sequenced in a study of resident and recirculating memory T cells in vitiligo (dated by TCRdb to 2016 to 2019). Libraries came from the immunoSEQ multiplex PCR assay. In TCRdb, the immuneACCESS table is reduced to in-frame sequences with V and J assigned. These tables do not hold every clone; where another copy was compared, an unresolved V gene accounts for under half, and the others remain unexplained. This sample lists more than 70,000 clones; 92% were detected once. The ten most abundant clones make up roughly 5% of the sample. Sequenced sample: blood. These receptor sequences come from a male donor with vitiligo.

The chain carries TRBV20-1 and TRBJ2-7; 7 bases map to TRBD1. Germline V lookup: CDR1 DFQATT, CDR2 SNEGSKA (reference sequence). The ends lost 6 bases at V and 3 bases at J; junction bases unmatched: 2. This CDR3 is 11 amino acids long. CDR3 DNA sequence: TGCAGTGCGGGACAGCTCTACGAGCAGTACTTC. Residues: CSAGQLYEQYF.

The chain employs TRBV28 and TRBJ2-7; tentatively, D is TRBD1 (5 bases). Germline CDR1 reads MDHEN; CDR2 reads SYDVKM. Trimming stripped 2 bases from V and 2 bases from J, with 10 bases between. This CDR3 has 14 amino acids. The CDR3 region has the DNA TGTGCCAGCAGTTTAAGCAGGGTCCCCTACGAGCAGTACTTC. Protein product: CASSLSRVPYEQYF.

This rearrangement joins TRBV2 to TRBJ1-4; 10 positions match TRBD1. Trimming took 3 bases from V and 5 from J; bases not matched to a gene: 9. The germline V gene encodes CDR1 SNHLY and CDR2 FYNNEI. The CDR3 extends over 17 amino acids. DNA for the CDR3: TGTGCCAGCAGTGATCTGGCGCCGGGACAGGGGAATGAAAAACTGTTTTTT. Its protein product is CASSDLAPGQGNEKLFF.

The chain employs TRBV28 and TRBJ2-1; tentatively, D is TRBD2 (6 bases). This CDR3 is built from 16 residues. CDR1 MDHEN and CDR2 SYDVKM come from the germline V gene. Trimming cost V 6 bases and J 6 bases, with 21 bases left between them. CDR3 protein: CASRHIGTLKSNEQFF. DNA of the CDR3: TGTGCCAGCAGGCACATCGGGACTCTCAAAAGCAATGAGCAGTTCTTC. The full variable domain, completed using reference TRBV28 and TRBJ2-1, is DVKVTQSSRYLVKRTGEKVFLECVQDMDHENMFWYRQDPGLGLRLIYFSYDVKMKEKGDIPEGYSVSREKKERFSLILESASTNQTSMYLCASRHIGTLKSNEQFFGPGTRLTVL.

V gene TRBV9 combines with J gene TRBJ1-2; no clear D. The CDR3 runs 12 residues. Trimming cost V 7 bases and J 2 bases, with 9 bases left between them. Germline V gives CDR1 SGDLS, CDR2 YYNGEE. CDR3 region: CASREGNYGYTF. Here the CDR3 DNA reads TGTGCCAGCCGGGAAGGGAACTATGGCTACACCTTC.

The gene calls are TRBV11-3 and TRBJ2-3; no reliable D call. CDR3 size: 12 residues. V was trimmed by 1 base and J by 8 bases, leaving 7 bases between them. CDR1 SGHNT and CDR2 YENEEA come from the germline V gene. This chain's CDR3 is CASSLAVRTQYF. DNA of the CDR3: TGTGCCAGCAGCTTAGCTGTGCGTACGCAGTATTTT. The variable domain in full, with the rest retrieved from reference TRBV11-3 and TRBJ2-3, is EAGVVQSPRYKIIEKKQPVAFWCNPISGHNTLYWYLQNLGQGPELLIRYENEEAVDDSQLPKDRFSAERLKGVDSTLKIQPAELGDSAVYLCASSLAVRTQYFGPGTRLTVL.

The chain combines TRBV9 with TRBJ2-2, with TRBD1 matching over 9 bases. Germline V gene data show CDR1 as SGDLS and CDR2 as YYNGEE. V shed 6 bases and J 5 bases; nucleotides not matched to a gene: 8. The CDR3 loop spans 15 amino acids. The CDR3 bases are TGTGCCAGCATCTGTCCCGGGACAGGGACCGGGGAGCTGTTTTTT. Protein product: CASICPGTGTGELFF.

The chain recombines TRBV10-3 with TRBJ2-1; 10 bases line up with TRBD2. V gave up 0 bases and J gave up 5 bases; unmatched junction bases: 1. The CDR3 sequence is 15 residues long. Germline CDR1 ENHRY, CDR2 SYGVKD. The CDR3 is CAISESLAGDNEQFF. The CDR3 region has the DNA TGTGCCATCAGTGAGTCGCTAGCGGGGGACAATGAGCAGTTCTTC.

In the case of this clone: Given the absence of the conserved phenylalanine or tryptophan at the CDR3 end, a read error is likely. It is unclear where the CDR3 begins or ends on the DNA, so no DNA is shown, and the CDR3 is as TCRdb lists it. The J gene is TRBJ1-2, the V gene TRBV6-1; whether TRBD1, the table's D call, matches the DNA was not checked. Inclusive of both ends, the CDR3 amounts to 13 amino acids. CDR1 and CDR2 from the germline V gene are MNHNS and SASEGT. CDR3 region: CASSTRWQGDLAV.

The CDR3 sequence: CASSDAGGYTEAFF. CDR3 nucleotides: TGTGCCAGCAGCGACGCCGGGGGTTACACTGAAGCTTTCTTT. V usage is TRBV7-2 and J usage is TRBJ1-1; tentative D call: TRBD1 (5 bases). Germline V gene lookup returns CDR1 SGHTA and CDR2 FQGNSA. This CDR3 region has 14 residues. The V end lost 5 bases, the J end lost 3 bases, and 13 bases lay between the germline ends.

The chain employs TRBV28 and TRBJ2-5; 8 bases are shared with TRBD2. Germline CDR1 reads MDHEN; CDR2 reads SYDVKM. After removal of 7 bases from V and 5 bases from J, the junction contained 6 bases not matched to a gene. The CDR3 length is 13 residues. In nucleotides, the CDR3 is TGTGCCAGCACCGAAGCGGGAGTTGAGACCCAGTACTTC. This codes for CASTEAGVETQYF.

The chain's CDR3 is CASSSLGQAVEQYF. Written as DNA, the CDR3 is TGTGCCAGCAGCTCACTCGGACAGGCGGTCGAGCAGTACTTC. The chain has TRBV13 and TRBJ2-7, with 7 bases aligning to TRBD1. The CDR3 length is 14 residues. Germline V gene data show CDR1 as PRHDT and CDR2 as FYEKMQ (reference sequence). V lost 4 bases to trimming and J lost 6 bases; unmatched junction nucleotides: 9.

The chain employs TRBV7-8 and TRBJ1-2; TRBD1 matches at 7 bases. This CDR3 is 14 amino acids long. Germline CDR1 is SGHVS and CDR2 is FQNEAQ. The junction had 6 bases not matched to a gene; V was cut back by 4 bases and J by 4 bases. CDR3 sequence: CASSSRDRTYGYTF. The CDR3 nucleotides are TGTGCCAGCAGCTCCCGGGACAGAACCTATGGCTACACCTTC.

Here the CDR3 DNA reads TGTGCCAGCACCCCAACCCAGGGTTTCTACGAGCAGTACTTC. This codes for CASTPTQGFYEQYF. The chain links TRBV28 to TRBJ2-7, with a possible D match to TRBD1 (5 bases). Germline lookup yields CDR1 MDHEN and CDR2 SYDVKM. Trimming pared 7 bases from V and 3 bases from J, leaving 16 bases between. There are 14 residues in the CDR3.

The rearrangement joins TRBV11-2 to TRBJ1-2; TRBD1 might be the D (5 bases). The germline V and J ends were trimmed by 0 bases and 13 bases, with 9 bases remaining between them. The germline V gene encodes CDR1 SGHAT and CDR2 FQNNGV. There are 11 residues in the CDR3. The CDR3 region is CASSLEGGSTF. Written as DNA, the CDR3 is TGTGCCAGCAGCTTAGAGGGGGGGTCCACCTTC.

CDR3 region: CASSPDRAVSYEQYF. The CDR3 nucleotides are TGTGCCAGCAGCCCCGACAGGGCCGTAAGCTACGAGCAGTACTTC. The chain combines TRBV27 with TRBJ2-7; 7 bases agree with TRBD1. Per the germline V gene, CDR1 is MNHEY and CDR2 is SMNVEV (reference sequence). The CDR3 runs to 15 residues. The V segment lost 6 bases and the J segment 3 bases; nucleotides outside the gene matches: 11.

This chain connects TRBV18 to TRBJ1-5, with D hard to call. V lost 2 bases and J 3 bases, leaving 14 bases between the germline ends. The CDR3 runs to 16 residues. Germline-derived CDR1 and CDR2 are KGHSH and LQKENI. CDR3 coding DNA: TGTGCCAGCTCACCAAATTCCGGGGTTTCCAATCAGCCCCAGCATTTT. Encoded protein: CASSPNSGVSNQPQHF. Using reference TRBV18 and TRBJ1-5 for the parts outside the CDR3, the full variable domain is NAGVMQNPRHLVRRRGQEARLRCSPMKGHSHVYWYRQLPEEGLKFMVYLQKENIIDESGMPKERFSAEFPKEGPSILRIQQVVRGDSAAYFCASSPNSGVSNQPQHFGDGTRLSIL.

The chain links TRBV6-1 to TRBJ1-3, with D hard to call. V was shortened by 3 bases and J by 0 bases, with 9 bases between the two germline ends. The V gene's germline CDR1 is MNHNS and CDR2 SASEGT. CDR3 length: 15 amino acids. The CDR3 DNA is TGTGCCAGCAGTGATTTACCTAGCTCTGGAAACACCATATATTTT. This translates into CASSDLPSSGNTIYF.

This sequence joins TRBV19 and TRBJ2-1; D is possibly TRBD1 (6 bases). Per the germline V gene, CDR1 is LNHDA and CDR2 is SQIVND (reference sequence). There are 12 residues in the CDR3. V was trimmed by 7 bases and J by 8 bases, leaving 12 bases between them. The CDR3 region has the DNA TGTGCCAGTACCCCAGGGGCGGATGAGCAGTTCTTC. It yields the protein CASTPGADEQFF.

The V gene is TRBV9, the J gene TRBJ2-5; TRBD2 agrees at 9 bases. Losses at the gene ends were 1 base for V and 5 bases for J; bases not matched to a gene: 6. The germline CDR1 and CDR2 sequences are SGDLS and YYNGEE. The CDR3 runs 15 residues. CDR3 protein: CASSVTAGGGETQYF. CDR3 coding DNA: TGTGCCAGCAGCGTAACGGCGGGAGGGGGTGAGACCCAGTACTTC.

V is TRBV4-1 and J is TRBJ2-5, with 8 bases lining up with TRBD2. The DNA end lines up better with TRBJ2-7; the J call may be wrong. The CDR3 has 15 amino acids. Germline loops: CDR1 MGHRA, CDR2 YSYEKL. CDR3 loop: CASSQAGGPGYEQYF. For the CDR3, the DNA is TGCGCCAGCAGCCAAGCGGGAGGGCCAGGGTACGAGCAGTACTTC.

The chain joins TRBV28 to TRBJ2-6; a possible D gene is TRBD2 (6 bases). V gave up 3 bases and J gave up 1 base, with 10 bases separating them. Germline assignment: CDR1 MDHEN and CDR2 SYDVKM. This CDR3 has 16 amino acids. The CDR3 sequence: CASSFPSDSGANVLTF. The CDR3 nucleotides read TGTGCCAGCAGTTTTCCTAGCGATTCTGGGGCCAACGTCCTGACTTTC.

This sequence joins TRBV11-2 and TRBJ2-7, with D perhaps matching TRBD1 (6 bases). Trimming removed 5 bases at V and 4 bases at J, with 9 bases between. The CDR3 length is 12 residues. Germline CDR1 and CDR2: SGHAT and FQNNGV. The CDR3 DNA is TGTGCCAGCAGCCCACAGGGTTACGAGCAGTACTTC. Encoded protein: CASSPQGYEQYF.

The gene calls are TRBV11-2 and TRBJ2-3; 8 bases align to TRBD1. V lost 4 bases to trimming and J lost 6 bases; unmatched junction nucleotides: 15. Germline V gene sequence: CDR1 SGHAT, CDR2 FQNNGV. The CDR3 sequence is 17 residues long. The CDR3 DNA reads TGTGCCAGCAGCTCTAACAGGGGGAAGTTGCGTTTTGATACGCAGTATTTT. Translation gives CASSSNRGKLRFDTQYF.